In this sample, the clone carrying this T cell receptor (beta chain) turned up once. Trimming took off 8 bases at V and 5 bases at J, with 18 bases between the two ends. The CDR3 has 15 residues. CDR1 SGHTA and CDR2 FQGNSA come from the germline V gene. The entry originates in a study of blood T cell repertoires in COVID-19. Looking at the study overall: The analysed material was cDNA or gDNA that came from T cells, B-cell-depleted T cells, or PBMCs.

Original methodology: For nucleated cells, counts were estimated from reference gene primer amplification. Method: immunoSEQ multiplex PCR; TCRdb's copy keeps in-frame clones and lacks some. V and J calls and clone size come straight from that table; D and trimming were deduced from the DNA. The sample consists of approximately 200,000 clones, approximately 94% of them appearing once. The sample was peripheral blood. This chain links TRBV7-2 with TRBJ2-2; D possibly corresponds to TRBD1 (5 bases). The clonotype comes from a young man with COVID-19, enrolled during active disease. DNA for the CDR3: TGTGCCAGCCCCCCCCTGGGTAGGACAACCGGGGAGCTGTTTTTT. Amino acids: CASPPLGRTTGELFF.